What follows is one T cell receptor (beta chain) and its context. This CDR3 region has 13 residues. The germline V gene encodes CDR1 WSHSY and CDR2 SAAADI. V lost 2 bases and J lost 7, with 11 bases in between. Clones were sequenced by immunoSEQ multiplex PCR, and TCRdb holds only the in-frame ones, with some missing. Among over 140,000 clones listed, around 80% were seen once. The source of the sample is a study of cytotoxic CD8 clonotypes in ibrutinib-treated CLL. The chain employs TRBV10-2 and TRBJ1-1, with D uncertain. The sequenced sample was PBMCs, obtained after 36 months of ibrutinib treatment. The clonotype was recovered from a human donor with chronic lymphocytic leukemia. CDR3: CASSEVGRSEAFF. DNA for the CDR3: TGCGCCAGCAGTGAGGTCGGACGGAGTGAAGCTTTCTTT.